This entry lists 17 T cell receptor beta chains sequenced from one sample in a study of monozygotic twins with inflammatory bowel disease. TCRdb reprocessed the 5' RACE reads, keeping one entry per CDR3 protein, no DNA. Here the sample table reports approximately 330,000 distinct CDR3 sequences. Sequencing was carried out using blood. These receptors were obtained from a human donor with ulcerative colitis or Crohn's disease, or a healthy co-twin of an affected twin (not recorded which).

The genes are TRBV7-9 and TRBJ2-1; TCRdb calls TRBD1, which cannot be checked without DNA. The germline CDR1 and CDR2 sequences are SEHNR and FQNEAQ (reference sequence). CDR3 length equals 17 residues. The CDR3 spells CASSLANGQGAYNEQFF.

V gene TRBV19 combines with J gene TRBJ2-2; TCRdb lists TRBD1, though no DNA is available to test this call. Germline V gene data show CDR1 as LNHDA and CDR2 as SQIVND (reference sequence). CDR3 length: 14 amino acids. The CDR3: CASSATGAPGELFF.

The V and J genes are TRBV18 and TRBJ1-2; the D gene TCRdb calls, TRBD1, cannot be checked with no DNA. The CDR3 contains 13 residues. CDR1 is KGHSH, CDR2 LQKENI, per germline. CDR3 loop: CASLNPTGGGYTF. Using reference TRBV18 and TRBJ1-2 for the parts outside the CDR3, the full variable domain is NAGVMQNPRHLVRRRGQEARLRCSPMKGHSHVYWYRQLPEEGLKFMVYLQKENIIDESGMPKERFSAEFPKEGPSILRIQQVVRGDSAAYFCASLNPTGGGYTFGSGTRLTVV.

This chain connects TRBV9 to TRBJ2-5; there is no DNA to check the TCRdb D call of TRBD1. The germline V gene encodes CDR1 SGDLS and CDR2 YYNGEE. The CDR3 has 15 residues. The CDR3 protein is CASSVSGPPGETQYF.

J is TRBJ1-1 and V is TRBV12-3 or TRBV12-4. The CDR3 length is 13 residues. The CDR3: CASSLLRDTEAFF.

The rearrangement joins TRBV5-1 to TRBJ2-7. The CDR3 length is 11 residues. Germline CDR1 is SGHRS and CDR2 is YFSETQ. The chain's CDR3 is CASSFDYEQYF.

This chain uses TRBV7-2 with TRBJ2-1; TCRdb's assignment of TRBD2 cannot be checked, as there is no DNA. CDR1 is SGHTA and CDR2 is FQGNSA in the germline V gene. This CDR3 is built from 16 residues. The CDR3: CASSSGISGGANEQFF. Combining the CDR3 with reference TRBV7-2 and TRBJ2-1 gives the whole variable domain GAGVSQSPSNKVTEKGKDVELRCDPISGHTALYWYRQSLGQGLEFLIYFQGNSAPDKSGLPSDRFSAERTGGSVSTLTIQRTQQEDSAVYLCASSSGISGGANEQFFGPGTRLTVL.

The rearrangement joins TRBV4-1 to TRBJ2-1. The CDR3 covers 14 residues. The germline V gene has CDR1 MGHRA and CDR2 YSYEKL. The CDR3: CASSQEDWMHEQFF.

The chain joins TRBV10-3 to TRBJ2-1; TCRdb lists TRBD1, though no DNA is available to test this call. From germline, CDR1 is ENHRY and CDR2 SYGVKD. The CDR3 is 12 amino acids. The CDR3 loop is CAVAVGGNEQFF.

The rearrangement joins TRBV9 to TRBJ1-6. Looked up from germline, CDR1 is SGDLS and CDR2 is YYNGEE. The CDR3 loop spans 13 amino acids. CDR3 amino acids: CASSKDLDSPLHF.

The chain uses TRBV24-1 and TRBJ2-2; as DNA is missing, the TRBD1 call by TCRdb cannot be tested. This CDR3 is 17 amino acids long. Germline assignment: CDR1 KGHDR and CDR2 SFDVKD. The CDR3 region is CATSDLKGAGNTGELFF.

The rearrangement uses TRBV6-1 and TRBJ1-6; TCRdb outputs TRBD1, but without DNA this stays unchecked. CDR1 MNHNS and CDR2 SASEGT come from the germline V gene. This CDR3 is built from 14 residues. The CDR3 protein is CASGGGTVGSPLHF.

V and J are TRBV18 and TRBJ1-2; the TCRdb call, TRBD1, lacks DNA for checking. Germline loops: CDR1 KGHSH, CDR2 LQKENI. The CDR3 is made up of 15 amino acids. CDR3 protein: CASSPGQGLPRGYTF.

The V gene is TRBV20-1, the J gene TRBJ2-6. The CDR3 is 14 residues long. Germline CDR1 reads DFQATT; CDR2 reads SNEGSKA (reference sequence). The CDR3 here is CSARASSGANVLTF.

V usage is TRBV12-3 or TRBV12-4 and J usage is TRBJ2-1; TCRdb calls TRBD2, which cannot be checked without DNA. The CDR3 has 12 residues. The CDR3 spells CASSLSRPEQFF.

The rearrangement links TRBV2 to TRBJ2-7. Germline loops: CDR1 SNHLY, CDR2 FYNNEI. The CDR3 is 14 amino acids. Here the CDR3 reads CASSEAGRPYEQYF.

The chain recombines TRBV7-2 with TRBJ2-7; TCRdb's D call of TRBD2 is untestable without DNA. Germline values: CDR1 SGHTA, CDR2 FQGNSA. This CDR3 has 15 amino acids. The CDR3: CASSLGLAEPYEQYF.